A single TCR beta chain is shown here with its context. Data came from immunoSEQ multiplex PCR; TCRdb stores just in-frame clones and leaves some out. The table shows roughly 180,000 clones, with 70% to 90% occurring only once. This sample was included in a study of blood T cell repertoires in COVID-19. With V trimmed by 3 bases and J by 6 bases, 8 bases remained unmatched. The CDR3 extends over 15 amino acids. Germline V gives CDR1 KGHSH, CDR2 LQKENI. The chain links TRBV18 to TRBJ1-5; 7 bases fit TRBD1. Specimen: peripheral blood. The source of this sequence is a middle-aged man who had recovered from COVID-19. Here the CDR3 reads CASSPGAGGFQPQHF. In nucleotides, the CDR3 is TGTGCCAGCTCACCGGGGGCAGGGGGATTTCAGCCCCAGCATTTT.